The 13 T cell receptor beta chains given below trace back to one sample, sequenced in a study of blood T cell repertoires in COVID-19. Clones were sequenced by immunoSEQ multiplex PCR, and TCRdb holds only the in-frame ones, with some missing. Of hundreds of thousands of clones in the sample, 75% to 90% were seen once. The sample comprised PBMCs or T cells enriched from blood (not recorded which). The origin of the receptors is a man in his fifties or sixties who had been exposed to COVID-19.

The gene calls are TRBV19 and TRBJ1-1; D is perhaps TRBD1 (5 bases). The germline V gene has CDR1 LNHDA and CDR2 SQIVND (reference sequence). With 3 bases removed from V and 4 bases from J, the gap between germline ends came to 18 bases. The CDR3 is 16 amino acids. CDR3 nucleotide sequence: TGTGCCAGTAGTATGACAGCGATAAAATTTTCCACTGAAGCTTTCTTT. Its translation is CASSMTAIKFSTEAFF.

The V call is TRBV19, the J call TRBJ2-2; TRBD1 matches 7 bases. From germline, CDR1 is LNHDA and CDR2 SQIVND (reference sequence). Trimming cost V 3 bases and J 0 bases; bases outside gene matches: 4. The CDR3 length is 16 residues. The CDR3: CASSMIGGANTGELFF. CDR3 bases: TGTGCCAGTAGTATGATAGGGGGCGCGAACACCGGGGAGCTGTTTTTT.

The V call is TRBV7-3, the J call TRBJ2-1, with 8 nucleotides matching TRBD2. The trim removed 0 bases at V and 7 bases at J, leaving 14 bases unmatched. Germline V gives CDR1 SGHTA, CDR2 FQGTGA. CDR3 length equals 18 residues. The CDR3 nucleotides read TGTGCCAGCAGCTTAACGATCCGGGGGGGACTAGATAATAATGAGCAGTTCTTC. It is translated as CASSLTIRGGLDNNEQFF.

This clone was recorded only once. The gene calls are TRBV7-2 and TRBJ2-1; 13 bases align to TRBD2. The CDR3 length is 18 residues. J gave up 0 bases and V 4 bases, and 6 bases lay outside the gene matches. Germline loops: CDR1 SGHTA, CDR2 FQGNSA. Written as DNA, the CDR3 is TGTGCCAGCAGCTCAGCGGGACTAGCGGGATCCTCCTACAATGAGCAGTTCTTC. Its protein product is CASSSAGLAGSSYNEQFF.

The chain combines TRBV7-2 with TRBJ2-7, with 13 bases that match TRBD2. Germline CDR1 reads SGHTA; CDR2 reads FQGNSA. V was pared by 5 bases and J by 7 bases, with 20 bases of the junction left unmatched. The CDR3 has 19 amino acids. The DNA for the CDR3 is TGTGCCAGCAGCCCTCCCCGAGGGTCTACTAGCGGGGGGGCGGAGGAGCAGTACTTC. It encodes CASSPPRGSTSGGAEEQYF.

The chain recombines TRBV6-5 with TRBJ1-6; 10 nucleotides line up with TRBD1. There are 15 residues in the CDR3. Germline assignment: CDR1 MNHEY and CDR2 SVGAGI. The trim removed 2 bases at V and 10 bases at J, leaving 5 bases unmatched. The CDR3 DNA is TGTGCCAGCAGTTACCGGGACAGGGGTTTATCACCCCTCCACTTT. Translating it yields CASSYRDRGLSPLHF.

V gene TRBV2 combines with J gene TRBJ2-3, with 10 bases identical to TRBD2. CDR3 length: 15 amino acids. Germline V CDR1 and CDR2: SNHLY, FYNNEI. V was pared by 6 bases and J by 3 bases, with 6 bases of the junction left unmatched. CDR3 sequence reads: CASSSSGRGTDTQYF. The CDR3 DNA reads as TGTGCCAGCAGCTCTAGCGGGAGAGGTACAGATACGCAGTATTTT.

CDR3 DNA: TGTGCCAGCAGCCCCTATGGGGGGAGAAGGAACTATGGCTACACCTTC. It yields the protein CASSPYGGRRNYGYTF. The chain recombines TRBV28 with TRBJ1-2; a weak D match, TRBD1 (5 bases). Per germline, CDR1 MDHEN and CDR2 SYDVKM. This CDR3 region has 16 residues. Trimming removed 6 bases at V and 2 bases at J, with 19 bases between.

This clone was seen just once. The V and J genes are TRBV2 and TRBJ1-5; 7 bases line up with TRBD1. The CDR3 has 14 residues. Germline CDR1 SNHLY, CDR2 FYNNEI. V was pared by 4 bases and J by 5 bases, with 5 bases of the junction left unmatched. CDR3 in amino acids: CASSVFGQDQPQHF. CDR3 coding DNA: TGTGCCAGCAGTGTTTTCGGACAGGATCAGCCCCAGCATTTT.

V gene TRBV7-5 combines with J gene TRBJ2-3; TRBD1 is the table's D call and was not checked against the DNA. TRBV7-5 has pseudogene status. The CDR3 has 16 residues. DNA of the CDR3: TGTGCCAGTCCCGGGACAGGCCGGGGGAGCACAGATACGCAGTATTTT. Protein product: CASPGTGRGSTDTQYF.

This clone was observed a handful of times. The CDR3 protein is CASSFQGQGAGGYTF. The CDR3 nucleotides are TGTGCCAGCAGTTTCCAGGGACAGGGAGCGGGTGGCTACACCTTC. The chain carries TRBV27 and TRBJ1-2; TRBD1 matches 9 bases. Per the germline V gene, CDR1 is MNHEY and CDR2 is SMNVEV (reference sequence). V lost 3 bases to trimming and J lost 7 bases; unmatched junction nucleotides: 9. The CDR3 is 15 amino acids.

V is TRBV27 and J is TRBJ1-2; no definite D call. Germline-derived CDR1 and CDR2 are MNHEY and SMNVEV (reference sequence). CDR3 size: 13 residues. V lost 5 bases, J lost 3 bases, and 10 bases lay in between. This CDR3 reads CASSRAGYYGYTF. CDR3 DNA sequence: TGTGCCAGCAGTCGAGCGGGATACTATGGCTACACCTTC.

This chain joins TRBV6-5 and TRBJ2-7; 10 bases match TRBD1. The length of the CDR3 is 14 residues. V lost 2 bases to trimming and J lost 4 bases; unmatched junction nucleotides: 2. Germline V CDR1 and CDR2: MNHEY, SVGAGI. In DNA, the CDR3 is TGTGCCAGCAGTTACCCGGACAGGGGGTACGAGCAGTACTTC. Translation: CASSYPDRGYEQYF.